The rows below give T cell receptor beta chains drawn from one sample of a study of vaccination effects on CD4 cells after COVID-19. For these receptors, no antigen is known. Some clones are missing from TCRdb's copy, which holds only in-frame ones; the method was immunoSEQ multiplex PCR. The sample has 15,000 or so clones, about 78% seen once. Material: CD4+ T cells from PBMCs cultured with SARS-CoV-2 spike peptides, obtained after COVID-19 vaccination. The origin of the receptors is a human donor who had a prior SARS-CoV-2 infection. Each CDR3 is given with its conserved first and last residue. The order of the fields is J gene, V gene, CDR3 protein.

J gene: TRBJ1-1
V gene: TRBV5-4
CDR3 protein: CASSFKDNTEAFF

J gene: TRBJ2-6
V gene: TRBV5-1
CDR3 protein: CASSSARARDLGANVLTF

J gene: TRBJ2-7
V gene: TRBV11-3
CDR3 protein: CASSLGVGRRISYEQYF

J gene: TRBJ2-7
V gene: TRBV27
CDR3 protein: CASSLGSPTYEQYF

J gene: TRBJ1-2
V gene: TRBV6-5
CDR3 protein: CASSFDRERYGYTF

J gene: TRBJ1-4
V gene: TRBV5-1
CDR3 protein: CASSFGTGAYTNEKLFF

J gene: TRBJ1-2
V gene: TRBV6-1
CDR3 protein: CASSDGWGPNYGYTF

J gene: TRBJ2-1
V gene: TRBV7-9
CDR3 protein: CASSFLRAGPYNEQFF

J gene: TRBJ1-5
V gene: TRBV7-8
CDR3 protein: CASSESSQPQHF

J gene: TRBJ2-3
V gene: TRBV7-2
CDR3 protein: CAKQRGPADTQYF

J gene: TRBJ1-4
V gene: TRBV6-6
CDR3 protein: CASSYGRTATNEKLFF

J gene: TRBJ2-2
V gene: TRBV30
CDR3 protein: CAWSVRVGQMNTGELFF

J gene: TRBJ1-1
V gene: TRBV2
CDR3 protein: CASSAVGLTEAFF

J gene: TRBJ1-4
V gene: TRBV6-5
CDR3 protein: CASSPFLTNEKLFF

J gene: TRBJ2-7
V gene: TRBV19
CDR3 protein: CASRRRGSGNEQYF

J gene: TRBJ1-2
V gene: TRBV7-2
CDR3 protein: CASSLGGFLRYGYTF

J gene: TRBJ2-3
V gene: TRBV6-5
CDR3 protein: CASSSLGQVTDTQYF

J gene: TRBJ2-5
V gene: TRBV29-1
CDR3 protein: CSASSGARFTETQYF

J gene: TRBJ1-6
V gene: TRBV6-5
CDR3 protein: CASSSSGTGNSPLHF

J gene: TRBJ1-2
V gene: TRBV5-1
CDR3 protein: CASSPDWGVETYGYTF

J gene: TRBJ2-7
V gene: TRBV18
CDR3 protein: CASSPSPRGAYEQYF

J gene: TRBJ1-3
V gene: TRBV4-1
CDR3 protein: CASSQDHALSGNTIYF

J gene: TRBJ2-2
V gene: TRBV5-6
CDR3 protein: CASSPEVTGELFF

J gene: TRBJ1-4
V gene: TRBV7-9
CDR3 protein: CASSSTGDEKLFF

J gene: TRBJ1-2
V gene: TRBV19
CDR3 protein: CASNDRGNYGYTF

J gene: TRBJ2-3
V gene: TRBV9
CDR3 protein: CASSVGTLRPGTQYF

J gene: TRBJ2-2
V gene: TRBV14
CDR3 protein: CASSEDRTRNTGELFF

J gene: TRBJ2-7
V gene: TRBV5-5
CDR3 protein: CASSYRTGDREEYF

J gene: TRBJ1-4
V gene: TRBV11-3
CDR3 protein: CASSPSHRVFHEKLFF

J gene: TRBJ2-7
V gene: TRBV18
CDR3 protein: CASSPVILAVERGEQYF

J gene: TRBJ1-2
V gene: TRBV21-1
CDR3 protein: CASSGRDRVVDGYTF

J gene: TRBJ1-5
V gene: TRBV2
CDR3 protein: CASSVSPLQGEWNQPQHF

J gene: TRBJ2-5
V gene: TRBV5-5
CDR3 protein: CASRLPELAGKEYF

J gene: TRBJ1-2
V gene: TRBV2
CDR3 protein: CASKRQGPNYGYTF

J gene: TRBJ2-2
V gene: TRBV5-1
CDR3 protein: CASSPLDRAGELFF

J gene: TRBJ1-1
V gene: TRBV7-2
CDR3 protein: CASSLGGGMNTEAFF

J gene: TRBJ2-1
V gene: TRBV5-1
CDR3 protein: CASSEYRYNEQFF

J gene: TRBJ2-7
V gene: TRBV4-1
CDR3 protein: CASSQVDILTYHEQYF

J gene: TRBJ1-1
V gene: TRBV7-3
CDR3 protein: CASSSREYTEAFF

J gene: TRBJ2-7
V gene: TRBV4-1
CDR3 protein: CASSQGRGGRSYEQYF

J gene: TRBJ2-7
V gene: TRBV28
CDR3 protein: CASSTVRGYEQYF

J gene: TRBJ1-2
V gene: TRBV10-3
CDR3 protein: CAISESWGQEYGYTF

J gene: TRBJ2-5
V gene: TRBV3-1/TRBV3-2
CDR3 protein: CASSQGLRETQYF

J gene: TRBJ1-5
V gene: TRBV15
CDR3 protein: CATSRDPLSQPQHF

J gene: TRBJ2-3
V gene: TRBV5-4
CDR3 protein: CASSLGGASTDTQYF